This TCR beta chain was documented in a study of early T cells in non-severe SARS-CoV-2 infection. Study context: Investigators sequenced bulk RNA drawn from unsorted whole blood, and chains remained unpaired. Study-wide findings and caveats: In VDJdb matching, anti-spike CD8 responses were favored while private and CD4 specificities went missing.

The CDR3 extends over 12 amino acids. Germline values: CDR1 SEHNR, CDR2 FQNEAQ (reference sequence). As part of library construction, unique molecular identifiers were attached to individual cDNA molecules. Using its own MiXCR run on the 5' RACE reads, TCRdb lists one record per CDR3 protein. This table holds fewer than 65,000 distinct CDR3 sequences, under 11% found once. Details on this clonotype: Its antigen is currently unknown. A much larger clonotype is one base distant, so this may be a read error.

The sequenced sample consisted of whole blood. The chain uses TRBV7-9 and TRBJ2-1; 9 bases are shared with TRBD1. The clonotype originates from an adult who was a healthcare worker with PCR-confirmed SARS-CoV-2 infection or an uninfected control (not recorded which). CDR3 nucleotide sequence: TGTCCCAGCAGCATTGACAGGGGGGAGCAGTTCTTC. It specifies CPSSIDRGEQFF.